The T cell receptor (beta chain) under discussion was sequenced for a study of cytomegalovirus exposure and HLA in healthy donors. Study findings and constraints: Clusters of TCRs from the first cohort tended to co-occur in the 100 to 150 validation repertoires (as a later analysis found).

Per the germline V gene, CDR1 is MGHRA and CDR2 is YSYEKL. V lost 0 bases to trimming and J lost 3 bases; unmatched junction nucleotides: 8. This CDR3 comprises 17 residues. Concerning this clone: Antigen: not known.

Produced via immunoSEQ multiplex PCR; TCRdb's table is partial and in-frame only. The table includes 250,000 to 300,000 clones, 86% detected once. The sequencing sample was made of PBMCs. The chain uses TRBV4-1 and TRBJ2-7; 10 nucleotides agree with TRBD1. The sequence was obtained from a woman aged 18-29 years in good health and CMV-seronegative. In DNA form, the CDR3 reads TGCGCCAGCAGCCAAGAGTGGAGGGGACAGGGGTTCTACGAGCAGTACTTC. It yields the protein CASSQEWRGQGFYEQYF.